The TCR beta chain described here comes from a study of CD8 T cells in Susac syndrome (dated by TCRdb to between 2017 and 2020). A note on the overall study: Of the Susac syndrome patients who were sequenced, more than five had clinically active disease and 8 or 9 were in clinical remission. Susac syndrome patients were therapy-naive, on corticosteroids (some also receiving IVIg), or on IVIg alone at blood withdrawal. The study used repertoire sequencing to test whether antigen drove CD8+ T cell activation and differentiation in Susac syndrome.

Results and caveats for the whole study, not just this receptor: The CD4+ T cell repertoire of patients with Susac syndrome showed no detectable clonal expansion. The number of individuals in the TCR sequencing and HLA analysis was recognized as being relatively small.

The CDR3 goes from the cysteine to the phenylalanine over 16 residues. CDR3 DNA is the only sequence kept; it has 48 bases, read in frame from the first base. Looking up the germline V gene (reference sequence) yields CDR1 DFQATT and CDR2 SNEGSKA. For this chain, trimming is 0 bases at the V end and 8 bases at the J end, and the number of junction bases without a gene match is 15. Remarks on this clonotype: Its antigen target is currently unknown. Base qualities were left out, and no much larger clone turns up one base away.

RNA was extracted with the RNeasy kit and 0.5 to 1 ug was reverse transcribed using random hexamers. The immunoSEQ multiplex PCR assay, covering 54 Vbeta and 13 Jbeta segments, was used to amplify TCR beta CDR3 regions. PCR amplification bias was corrected using a synthetic template baseline for primer optimization and computational correction. Under the source paper's analysis protocol: Reads were annotated to V, D and J genes per IMGT and analyzed with immunoSEQ Analyzer, keeping only productive sequences. To calculate clonality, Shannon entropy was normalized by log2 of the number of productive unique sequences and then subtracted from one. For each patient and control, public and private clones were evaluated within the 100 most prevalent clones. A clone was defined as Susac-specific if it was absent from the healthy and MS cohorts, from some 1,100 published viral clones and from other ImmuneACCESS disease sequences. Clones were called with MiXCR by TCRdb after fastp trimmed the public reads at Q25, and only in-frame beta chains were retained. CDR3 protein duplicates are merged, each entry listing the most common genes and DNA. These V and J calls derive from TCRdb rather than the authors' analysis. In all, the sample holds about 140,000 distinct CDR3 sequences, and roughly 94% of those were seen once. 0.13% to 0.15% of the sample is taken by the ten largest.

Peripheral blood CD8+ and CD4+ T cells from healthy donors, Susac syndrome patients and multiple sclerosis patients were profiled using high-throughput TCR beta sequencing. The Susac syndrome patients fulfilled recently defined diagnostic criteria for definite or probable disease. Bulk CD8+ and CD4+ T cells were purified magnetically by negative isolation, whereas CD8+ TEMRA cells were enriched by FACS. Blood was collected in EDTA tubes and processed within 24 hours, with PBMCs isolated through density gradient centrifugation. PBMCs destined for TCR sequencing were cryopreserved in liquid nitrogen and later thawed in a 37 °C water bath. The sorted or isolated CD4+, CD8+ and CD8+ TEMRA cells reached a purity of at least 90%.

The chain was built from TRBV20-1 and TRBJ1-2; 7 central bases correspond to TRBD1. Sequencing was done on a sample of CD4+ T cells from PBMCs. This receptor was identified in a human donor with Susac syndrome. CDR3 region: CSARDLGAGGSRGYTF. The base sequence is TGCAGTGCTAGAGATTTGGGAGCAGGGGGAAGTAGAGGCTACACCTTC.